This T cell receptor beta chain was sequenced in a study of cytomegalovirus exposure and HLA in healthy donors. The CDR3 runs 13 residues. Germline V gene data show CDR1 as KGHSH and CDR2 as LQKENI. Trimming removed 6 bases from V and 4 bases from J, with 10 bases in between. The PCR employed 60 Vbeta primers together with 13 Jbeta primers. Data came from immunoSEQ multiplex PCR; TCRdb stores just in-frame clones and leaves some out. The sample has about 200,000 clones; 70% to 85% are singletons. The clonotype originates from a boy aged 2 to 10 in good health and CMV-seronegative. The material sequenced was PBMCs. The chain joins TRBV18 to TRBJ1-5; D unresolved. The CDR3 protein is CASSRFYNQPQHF. The CDR3 coding sequence is TGTGCCAGCTCTCGCTTCTATAATCAGCCCCAGCATTTT.